Listed below are T cell receptor beta chains from one sample, sequenced in a study of T cell repertoires in cytomegalovirus infection. Their antigen targets remain unknown. TCRdb reprocessed the reads with MiXCR, giving one entry per CDR3 protein. The table has about 570,000 distinct CDR3 sequences, 40% seen once; the top ten hold around 48%. Sequencing used cultured PBMCs, obtained from culture after CMV antigen stimulation. The receptor set was obtained from a human donor in good health (CMV status not recorded). Some clones in this sample may be carry-over from other donors' samples. The CDR3 runs from the conserved cysteine through the conserved F or W. A D gene is named only where the DNA matches it firmly. For some rows the clone size is stated as once, few or many, or as a class when expanded; others skip it.

CASSLAQSRARGETQYF | TGTGCCAGCAGCTTAGCGCAATCACGGGCTCGTGGAGAGACCCAGTACTTC | NA | TRBJ2-5 | TRBV7-9 | NA | 17
CASSLESGETEAFF | TGTGCCAGCAGCTTAGAGTCAGGGGAGACTGAAGCTTTCTTT | NA | TRBJ1-1 | TRBV5-4 | NA | 14
CSAQQGYEQYF | TGCAGTGCTCAACAGGGCTACGAGCAGTACTTC | NA | TRBJ2-7 | TRBV20-1 | NA | 11
CAKLGNTEAFF | TGTGCCAAACTGGGAAACACTGAAGCTTTCTTT | NA | TRBJ1-1 | TRBV6-2/TRBV6-3 | few | 11
CASSSPVGSGQETQYF | TGTGCCAGCAGCTCCCCGGTCGGAAGCGGACAAGAGACCCAGTACTTC | NA | TRBJ2-5 | TRBV7-2 | NA | 16
CASPSGTRNRVYEQYF | TGTGCCAGCCCCTCCGGGACTAGAAATCGGGTTTACGAGCAGTACTTC | TRBD2 | TRBJ2-7 | TRBV5-8 | NA | 16
CASSILSGLYQETQYF | TGTGCCAGCAGCATTCTTAGCGGGTTGTACCAAGAGACCCAGTACTTC | TRBD2 | TRBJ2-5 | TRBV7-6 | few | 16
CASSWRGPGPGNTIYF | TGTGCCAGCAGCTGGAGGGGGCCAGGGCCTGGAAACACCATATATTTT | TRBD1 | TRBJ1-3 | TRBV7-2 | NA | 16
CAITGGKSSGNTIYF | TGTGCCATCACGGGGGGCAAGAGCTCTGGAAACACCATATATTTT | NA | TRBJ1-3 | TRBV2 | NA | 15
CASSQRLLSSYEQYF | TGTGCCAGCAGTCAAAGACTGCTCTCCTCCTACGAGCAGTACTTC | NA | TRBJ2-7 | TRBV6-5 | NA | 15
CASTPADRNGYTF | TGTGCCAGCACCCCCGCGGACAGAAATGGCTACACCTTC | NA | TRBJ1-2 | TRBV6-6 | NA | 13
CASSPPGTGGAYGYTF | TGTGCCAGTAGCCCCCCCGGGACAGGGGGCGCCTATGGCTACACCTTC | TRBD1 | TRBJ1-2 | TRBV19 | NA | 16
CASSEEGAYYGYTF | TGTGCCAGCAGTGAAGAGGGGGCCTACTATGGCTACACCTTC | TRBD1 | TRBJ1-2 | TRBV2 | NA | 14
CSALEGGPKETQYF | TGCAGTGCTTTAGAGGGGGGCCCCAAAGAGACCCAGTACTTC | NA | TRBJ2-5 | TRBV20-1 | NA | 14
CASSHRDRAYEQYF | TGTGCCAGCAGCCACCGGGACAGGGCCTACGAGCAGTACTTC | TRBD1 | TRBJ2-7 | TRBV3-1 | NA | 14
CSARDGGIPEQQELFF | TGCAGTGCTAGAGATGGGGGGATACCTGAACAACAAGAGCTGTTTTTT | NA | TRBJ2-2 | TRBV20-1 | few | 16
CASSGGGSGGQPQHF | TGTGCCAGCAGTGGAGGGGGGTCAGGGGGTCAGCCCCAGCATTTT | TRBD1 | TRBJ1-5 | TRBV7-8 | few | 15
CASRRGGQNYGYTF | TGTGCCAGCAGGAGAGGTGGACAGAATTATGGCTACACCTTC | NA | TRBJ1-2 | TRBV7-2 | many | 14
CGSVAYNEQFF | TGCGGGTCAGTGGCCTACAATGAGCAGTTCTTC | NA | TRBJ2-1 | TRBV20-1 | NA | 11
CASSWTGTEETQYF | TGTGCCAGCAGTTGGACAGGGACAGAAGAGACCCAGTACTTC | TRBD1 | TRBJ2-5 | TRBV12-3/TRBV12-4 | NA | 14
CATQGGPGELFF | TGCGCCACCCAGGGCGGGCCCGGGGAGCTGTTTTTT | NA | TRBJ2-2 | TRBV4-1 | NA | 12
CASSSRPTGGYQETQYF | TGCGCCAGCAGCTCCCGACCCACCGGTGGGTACCAAGAGACCCAGTACTTC | NA | TRBJ2-5 | TRBV5-1 | NA | 17
CASSTQGAQGYTF | TGTGCCAGCAGTACCCAGGGGGCGCAGGGCTACACCTTC | TRBD1 | TRBJ1-2 | TRBV12-3/TRBV12-4 | few | 13
CASSTRGGEPYNEQFF | TGTGCCAGTAGTACACGGGGAGGGGAGCCCTACAATGAGCAGTTCTTC | TRBD2 | TRBJ2-1 | TRBV19 | few | 16
CAISVYVGTSYEQYF | TGTGCCATCAGTGTCTATGTCGGTACGTCCTACGAGCAGTACTTC | NA | TRBJ2-7 | TRBV10-3 | NA | 15
CASSFLRGGTGLSALQTQYF | TGTGCCAGCAGTTTTTTGCGGGGCGGGACAGGTCTCTCCGCACTGCAGACCCAGTACTTC | TRBD1 | TRBJ2-5 | TRBV27 | NA | 20
CASSPLQGLAYEQFF | TGTGCCAGCAGCCCTCTCCAGGGACTAGCCTATGAGCAGTTCTTC | TRBD2 | TRBJ2-1 | TRBV7-2 | NA | 15
CASSTLGTGVGELFF | TGTGCCAGTAGTACTCTCGGAACAGGGGTCGGGGAGCTGTTTTTT | TRBD1 | TRBJ2-2 | TRBV19 | NA | 15
CASSDGRPGEAFF | TGTGCCAGCAGCGATGGGCGTCCGGGCGAAGCTTTCTTT | NA | TRBJ1-1 | TRBV7-6 | NA | 13
CASSWASYEQYF | TGTGCCAGCAGTTGGGCTTCCTACGAGCAGTACTTC | NA | TRBJ2-7 | TRBV28 | once | 12
CAIRPVGANVLTF | TGTGCCATCAGGCCCGTTGGGGCCAACGTCCTGACTTTC | NA | TRBJ2-6 | TRBV10-3 | NA | 13
CASSLGTGYQDGYTF | TGTGCCAGCAGTTTAGGGACCGGGTATCAGGATGGCTACACCTTC | NA | TRBJ1-2 | TRBV28 | few | 15
CASSGLATGELFF | TGTGCCAGCAGTGGACTAGCGACCGGGGAGCTGTTTTTT | TRBD2 | TRBJ2-2 | TRBV2 | NA | 13
CASSREGETQYF | TGTGCCAGCTCTAGGGAGGGGGAGACCCAGTACTTC | TRBD2 | TRBJ2-5 | TRBV7-2 | NA | 12
CASSSRDLTGTYGYTF | TGCGCCAGCAGCTCACGCGATTTGACAGGGACATATGGCTACACCTTC | TRBD1 | TRBJ1-2 | TRBV5-1 | NA | 16
CASSPDLGRGMGYGYTF | TGTGCCAGCAGCCCTGACTTAGGGCGGGGTATGGGCTATGGCTACACCTTC | NA | TRBJ1-2 | TRBV7-2 | few | 17
CTSQGSPRNTIYF | TGTACCTCGCAAGGGTCTCCCCGAAACACCATATATTTT | NA | TRBJ1-3 | TRBV2 | NA | 13